A selection of T cell receptor beta chains follows, all from one sample in a study of shared clonotypes between healthy human individuals. Here immunoSEQ multiplex PCR was the method, and the copy in TCRdb shows in-frame clones only, minus some. The table lists about 1 million clones, around 74% of them singletons. Sequencing used memory CD4+ T cells sorted from blood. The receptor set was obtained from a young man in good health. The CDR3 runs from the conserved cysteine through the conserved F or W. The D gene is left open where the match is weak. The size of a clone is reported for some rows only, either as once, few or many, or as a class for expanded clones.

D,J,V,size,length,DNA,CDR3
TRBD2,TRBJ2-5,TRBV11-3,NA,15,TGTGCCAGCAGCTTCACTAGCGGGGAACAAGAGACCCAGTACTTC,CASSFTSGEQETQYF
NA,TRBJ2-6,TRBV23-1,few,15,TGCGCCAGCAGAAAGTTAGAGTCTGGGGCCAACGTCCTGACTTTC,CASRKLESGANVLTF
TRBD2,TRBJ2-1,TRBV15,few,20,TGTGCCACCAGCCCTCTGAAGGGGGGTGGGACTAGCGGGGACTACAATGAGCAGTTCTTC,CATSPLKGGGTSGDYNEQFF
TRBD1,TRBJ2-7,TRBV19,NA,14,TGTGCCAGTAGTATGACTGGCAGGGGGCGGGAGCAGTACTTC,CASSMTGRGREQYF
NA,TRBJ1-4,TRBV9,NA,15,TGTGCCAGCAGCGTAGATAGGGGCGTGAATGAAAAACTGTTTTTT,CASSVDRGVNEKLFF
NA,TRBJ1-5,TRBV19,NA,12,TGTGCCAGTAGTATAGGTCCCGAGCCCCAGCATTTT,CASSIGPEPQHF
NA,TRBJ1-6,TRBV4-2,NA,15,TGTGCCAGCAGCCAAGATCCCAGGGATAATTCACCCCTCCACTTT,CASSQDPRDNSPLHF
NA,TRBJ2-1,TRBV7-2,NA,13,TGTGCCAGCAGCGCCGGAGGAGTGAGTGTGCAGTTCTTC,CASSAGGVSVQFF
TRBD1,TRBJ1-1,TRBV10-3,once,15,TGTGCCATCAGTGACTCCGGGACAGGGACCACTGAAGCTTTCTTT,CAISDSGTGTTEAFF
NA,TRBJ2-1,TRBV11-3,NA,17,TGTGCCAGCAGCCCGCGTTGGGAGCTCAACTCCTACAATGAGCAGTTCTTC,CASSPRWELNSYNEQFF
TRBD1,TRBJ2-2,TRBV7-2,NA,15,TGTGCCAGCAGCTTTGACAGGGGACACACCGGGGAGCTGTTTTTT,CASSFDRGHTGELFF
NA,TRBJ2-5,TRBV2,NA,11,TGTGCCAGCAGTGTGACGGAGACCCAGTACTTC,CASSVTETQYF
TRBD1,TRBJ1-1,TRBV6-1,NA,14,TGTGCCAGCGGAGAACGACAGGGGGTTGCTGAAGCTTTCTTT,CASGERQGVAEAFF
TRBD1,TRBJ1-1,TRBV19,NA,14,TGTGCCAGTAGTACCGCAGGGGGGGCCACTGAAGCTTTCTTT,CASSTAGGATEAFF
NA,TRBJ1-1,TRBV30,NA,13,TGTGCCTGGCACCTGGGACGGAACACTGAAGCTTTCTTT,CAWHLGRNTEAFF
NA,TRBJ2-2,TRBV12-5,once,13,TGTGCTAGTCAACAAACCGCCACCGGGGAGCTGTTTTTT,CASQQTATGELFF